The sequence of this T cell receptor beta chain was determined in a study of cytomegalovirus exposure and HLA in healthy donors. Study overall: The early release's HLA-typed donors yielded approximately 82 million unique TCRs.

Researchers ran the PCR with 60 Vbeta and 13 Jbeta primers. The table came from immunoSEQ multiplex PCR; TCRdb's copy has only in-frame clones and leaves some out. The sample consists of around 170,000 clones, 82% of them appearing once. General observations from the study: An analysis was carried out at a later point. It showed that HLA-associated TCR beta chains were more clonally expanded than equally common non-associated chains. Cytomegalovirus association was listed for about 170 TCR beta chains. CMV serostatus was the sole immune exposure information available.

The CDR3 runs 17 residues. Per the germline V gene, CDR1 is MDHEN and CDR2 is SYDVKM. The J segment lost 5 bases and the V segment lost 2 bases, leaving 14 bases of the junction unmatched. To note about this clone: The antigen is undetermined.

The chain combines TRBV28 with TRBJ2-5, with TRBD2 matching 7 bases. This receptor was taken from a woman between 18 and 29 years old in good health and CMV-seronegative. Sequencing input: PBMCs. The CDR3 protein is CASSLGAGEARSETQYF. DNA of the CDR3: TGTGCCAGCAGTTTAGGGGCGGGAGAGGCCCGCTCTGAGACCCAGTACTTC.